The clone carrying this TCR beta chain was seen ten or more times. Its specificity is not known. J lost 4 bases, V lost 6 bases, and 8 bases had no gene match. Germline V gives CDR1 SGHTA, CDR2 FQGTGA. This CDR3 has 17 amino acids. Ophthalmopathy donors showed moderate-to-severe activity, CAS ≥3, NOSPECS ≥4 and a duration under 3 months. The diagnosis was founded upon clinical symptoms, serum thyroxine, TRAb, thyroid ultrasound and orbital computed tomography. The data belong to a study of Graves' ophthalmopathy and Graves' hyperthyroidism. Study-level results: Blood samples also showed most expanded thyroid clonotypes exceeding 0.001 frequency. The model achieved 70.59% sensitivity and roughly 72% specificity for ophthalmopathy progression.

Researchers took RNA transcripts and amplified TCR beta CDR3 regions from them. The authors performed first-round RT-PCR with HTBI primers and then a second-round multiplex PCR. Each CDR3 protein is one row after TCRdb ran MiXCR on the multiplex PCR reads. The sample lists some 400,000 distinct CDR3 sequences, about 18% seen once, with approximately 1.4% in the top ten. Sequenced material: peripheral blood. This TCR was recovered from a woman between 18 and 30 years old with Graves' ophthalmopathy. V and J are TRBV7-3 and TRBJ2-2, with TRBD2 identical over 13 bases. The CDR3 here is CASRPGTSGTVTGELFF. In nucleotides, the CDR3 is TGTGCCAGCAGACCCGGGACTAGCGGGACGGTCACCGGGGAGCTGTTTTTT.